The T cell receptor beta chain under discussion was sequenced for a study of cytomegalovirus exposure and HLA in healthy donors. The PCR was carried out with 60 Vbeta primers and 13 Jbeta primers. TCRdb's table, derived via immunoSEQ multiplex PCR, lists solely in-frame clones and lacks some. The repertoire holds 65,000 to 100,000 clones, with more than 60% as singletons. Details on this clone: Antigen specificity is unknown.

Broader study findings: Altogether, 160 or so TCR beta chains were recorded as cytomegalovirus-associated. Rarity characterized most TCR sequences, yet some public TCRs appeared in many donors. What a later analysis showed was that several of the most significant clusters appeared linked to common viral pathogens.

The ends lost 0 bases at V and 3 bases at J; junction bases unmatched: 4. Per germline, CDR1 LNHNV and CDR2 YYDKDF (reference sequence). CDR3 size: 15 residues. The rearrangement uses TRBV15 and TRBJ2-5; 7 nucleotides match TRBD2. The sequencing input was PBMCs. The sequence was collected from a man aged 35 to 55 in good health and CMV-seronegative. CDR3 amino acids: CATSRDGGGKETQYF. The DNA for the CDR3 is TGTGCCACCAGCAGAGATGGCGGGGGAAAAGAGACCCAGTACTTC.